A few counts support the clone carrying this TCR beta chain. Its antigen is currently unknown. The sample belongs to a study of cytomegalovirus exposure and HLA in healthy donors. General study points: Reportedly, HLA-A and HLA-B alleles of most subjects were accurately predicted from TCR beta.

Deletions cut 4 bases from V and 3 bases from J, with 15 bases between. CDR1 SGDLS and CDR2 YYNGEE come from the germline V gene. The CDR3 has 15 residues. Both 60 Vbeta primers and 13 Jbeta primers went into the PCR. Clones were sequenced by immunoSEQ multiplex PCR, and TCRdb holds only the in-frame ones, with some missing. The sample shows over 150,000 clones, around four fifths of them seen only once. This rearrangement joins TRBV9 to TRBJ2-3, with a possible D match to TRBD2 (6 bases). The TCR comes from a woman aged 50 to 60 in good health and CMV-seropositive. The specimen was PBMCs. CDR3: CASSPGGWSTDTQYF. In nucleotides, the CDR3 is TGTGCCAGCAGCCCTGGGGGGTGGTCGACAGATACGCAGTATTTT.